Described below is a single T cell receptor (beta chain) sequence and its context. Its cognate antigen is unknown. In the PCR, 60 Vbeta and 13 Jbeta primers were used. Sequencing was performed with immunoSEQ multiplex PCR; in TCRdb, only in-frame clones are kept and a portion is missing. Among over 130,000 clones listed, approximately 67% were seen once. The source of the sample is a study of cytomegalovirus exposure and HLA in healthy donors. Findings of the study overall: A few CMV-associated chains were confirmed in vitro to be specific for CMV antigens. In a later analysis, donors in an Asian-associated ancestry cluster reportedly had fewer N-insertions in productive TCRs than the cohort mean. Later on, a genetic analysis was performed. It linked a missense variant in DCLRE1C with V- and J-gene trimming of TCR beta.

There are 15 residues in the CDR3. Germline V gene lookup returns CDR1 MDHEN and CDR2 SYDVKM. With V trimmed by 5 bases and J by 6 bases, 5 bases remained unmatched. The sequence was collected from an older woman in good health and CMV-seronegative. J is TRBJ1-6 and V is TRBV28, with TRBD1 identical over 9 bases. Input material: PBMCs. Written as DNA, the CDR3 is TGTGCCAGCAGTGATCCGGGACAGGGTAATTCACCCCTCCACTTT. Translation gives CASSDPGQGNSPLHF.